The sequence of this T cell receptor (beta chain) was determined in a study of neurological immune-mediated disorders. Trimming took 7 bases from V and 7 from J, leaving 15 bases between them. Looked up from germline, CDR1 is KGHDR and CDR2 is SFDVKD. The CDR3 contains 14 residues. 5'RACE generated cDNA with 10-nucleotide random UMIs. Using its own MiXCR run on the 5' RACE reads, TCRdb lists one record per CDR3 protein. This table holds about 74,000 distinct CDR3 sequences, roughly 5% found once. This clonotype was observed many times. Its antigen is undetermined. Whole-study findings and limits: HTLV-1-associated myelopathy showed the most TCR clonal expansion; multiple sclerosis the least, below healthy controls.

The rearrangement uses TRBV24-1 and TRBJ2-2, with D perhaps assigned TRBD1 or TRBD2 (5 bases each). This clonotype originated in a man in his late teens or twenties with multiple sclerosis. Sequencing was performed on PBMCs. CDR3 region: CATRGDPRGGELFF. The CDR3 DNA reads as TGTGCCACCAGGGGGGATCCTCGGGGCGGGGAGCTGTTTTTT.